A selection of T cell receptor beta chains follows, all from one sample in a study of shared clonotypes between healthy human individuals. Profiled with immunoSEQ multiplex PCR; TCRdb holds only in-frame clones, not every one. The data hold about 2 million clones, with over 85% observed a single time. The specimen was naive CD8+ T cells sorted from blood. These receptors were collected from a man between 18 and 35 years old in good health. Both conserved end residues are part of each CDR3. A D gene is named only where the DNA matches it firmly. Some rows mark clone size as missing; the rest say once, few, many or name a class of expanded clone.

j_call clone_size v_call d_call cdr3_aa cdr3_nt
TRBJ2-7 - TRBV5-1 - CASSLFRAGYEQYF TGCGCCAGCAGCTTGTTCAGGGCTGGGTACGAGCAGTACTTC
TRBJ2-5 - TRBV27 TRBD2 CASREFPAGGSETQYF TGTGCCAGCAGAGAATTCCCAGCGGGAGGTTCGGAGACCCAGTACTTC
TRBJ2-7 - TRBV5-6 - CASSLKGSNYEQYF TGTGCCAGCAGCTTGAAGGGATCAAACTACGAGCAGTACTTC
TRBJ2-2 - TRBV27 - CASSAPTGELFF TGTGCCAGCAGTGCTCCAACCGGGGAGCTGTTTTTT
TRBJ1-5 - TRBV28 - CASSLGGDLNQPQHF TGTGCCAGCAGTTTAGGAGGGGACCTAAATCAGCCCCAGCATTTT
TRBJ1-1 - TRBV13 - CASSLRISPEAFF TGTGCCAGCAGCTTAAGGATATCCCCTGAAGCTTTCTTT
TRBJ2-7 - TRBV25-1 TRBD2 CASSPLSGSHEQYF TGTGCCAGCAGTCCACTTAGCGGGAGCCACGAGCAGTACTTC
TRBJ2-7 - TRBV13 TRBD1 CASSAGTGGGEQYF TGTGCCAGCAGCGCCGGGACAGGGGGCGGCGAGCAGTACTTC
TRBJ2-3 once TRBV29-1 - CSVGLAESARTDTQYF TGCAGCGTTGGGTTGGCGGAGAGTGCCCGCACAGATACGCAGTATTTT
TRBJ1-5 - TRBV6-5 TRBD1 CASSSGQGPWQPQHF TGTGCCAGCAGTAGCGGACAGGGGCCTTGGCAGCCCCAGCATTTT
TRBJ2-4 - TRBV19 - CASSYIPPNIQYF TGTGCCAGTAGTTACATTCCCCCTAACATTCAGTACTTC
TRBJ1-6 - TRBV14 - CASSQEGPAYNSPLHF TGTGCCAGCAGCCAGGAAGGTCCAGCCTATAATTCACCCCTCCACTTT
TRBJ2-7 - TRBV27 - CASSFGGGSYEQYF TGTGCCAGCAGTTTCGGGGGAGGATCCTACGAGCAGTACTTC